The next 24 T cell receptor beta chains were all read from a single sample in a study of a mutant IDH1 vaccine in newly diagnosed glioma. Method: immunoSEQ multiplex PCR; TCRdb's copy keeps in-frame clones and lacks some. Altogether about 75,000 clones are present, about 91% being singletons, with the ten largest covering approximately 0.58%. This sample's time point: week 5, during vaccination. One vaccine dose held 300 ug of mutant IDH1 20-mer peptide and came with topical imiquimod. These receptors' antigens are unknown. The sample was PBMCs, taken from a glioma patient whose treatment included an IDH1 peptide vaccine. The receptors were sampled from a woman aged 45-60 years with glioma.

The chain uses TRBV6-5 and TRBJ1-5; a weak D match, TRBD1 (6 bases). The CDR3 totals 13 residues. Germline assignment: CDR1 MNHEY and CDR2 SVGAGI. V was shortened by 6 bases and J by 4 bases, with 10 bases between the two germline ends. This chain's CDR3 is CASSRTENQPQHF. In nucleotides, the CDR3 is TGTGCCAGCAGCAGGACAGAAAATCAGCCCCAGCATTTT.

This sequence joins TRBV2 and TRBJ2-2; maybe TRBD1 (6 bases). V lost 7 bases to trimming and J lost 6 bases, with 9 bases between them. CDR1 and CDR2 from the germline V gene are SNHLY and FYNNEI. This CDR3 comprises 12 residues. The CDR3 nucleotides are TGTGCCAGCAAGGGGGAAGCCGGGGAGCTGTTTTTT. This sequence encodes CASKGEAGELFF.

The gene calls are TRBV6-6 and TRBJ2-3, with 10 bases identical to TRBD1. Germline CDR1 MNHNY, CDR2 SVGAGI (reference sequence). The length of the CDR3 is 15 residues. Losses at the gene ends were 5 bases for V and 5 bases for J; bases not matched to a gene: 7. CDR3 sequence reads: CASSDPGQGLDTQYF. CDR3 sequence (DNA): TGTGCCAGCAGTGATCCGGGACAGGGGTTAGATACGCAGTATTTT.

The V call is TRBV7-6, the J call TRBJ1-6, with D perhaps matching TRBD1 (5 bases). This CDR3 has 18 residues. The V gene lost 1 base and the J gene lost 5 bases, with 18 bases spanning the gap. Germline CDR1 is SGHVS and CDR2 is FNYEAQ. The CDR3 DNA reads TGTGCCAGCAGCTTAGTCGGGGGGGGGACGAGGAATAATTCACCCCTCCACTTT. Protein: CASSLVGGGTRNNSPLHF.

J is TRBJ1-2 and V is TRBV7-2; 7 bases are shared with TRBD1. The CDR3 spans 14 residues. Germline V CDR1 and CDR2: SGHTA, FQGNSA. Trimming removed 2 bases from V and 3 bases from J; junction bases left unmatched: 3. The CDR3 DNA is TGTGCCAGCAGCTTACAGGGGGGTGACTATGGCTACACCTTC. Translated: CASSLQGGDYGYTF.

The V and J genes are TRBV7-3 and TRBJ2-1; D might be TRBD1 or TRBD2, each matching 6 bases. The CDR3 loop spans 14 amino acids. Germline-derived CDR1 and CDR2 are SGHTA and FQGTGA. The V and J ends lost 5 bases and 4 bases respectively, with 12 bases between them. CDR3 amino acids: CASSPRGVYNEQFF. The DNA of the CDR3 is TGTGCCAGCAGCCCAAGGGGGGTATACAATGAGCAGTTCTTC.

The V call is TRBV4-2, the J call TRBJ1-4; 7 nucleotides match TRBD1. In germline, CDR1 is LGHNA, CDR2 YNFKEQ. Trimming at V came to 2 bases and at J to 4 bases, leaving 7 bases not matched to a gene. This CDR3 contains 16 residues. DNA of the CDR3: TGTGCCAGCAGCCAACCGGCCGGGACAGTTAATGAAAAACTGTTTTTT. It yields the protein CASSQPAGTVNEKLFF.

This clone was seen a single time. The chain combines TRBV5-6 with TRBJ2-7; 8 nucleotides align to TRBD2. V gave up 7 bases and J gave up 1 base; unmatched junction bases: 4. From germline, CDR1 is SGHDT and CDR2 YYEEEE. CDR3 length: 13 amino acids. The CDR3 protein is CASGSGASYEQYF. CDR3 DNA sequence: TGTGCCAGCGGTAGCGGGGCTTCCTACGAGCAGTACTTC.

The V gene is TRBV7-3, the J gene TRBJ2-5; 7 bases are a match to TRBD1. This CDR3 is built from 15 residues. Germline values: CDR1 SGHTA, CDR2 FQGTGA. The J segment lost 2 bases and the V segment lost 5 bases, leaving 8 bases of the junction unmatched. CDR3 sequence reads: CASSRAGTVQETQYF. The CDR3 coding sequence is TGTGCCAGCAGCCGCGCTGGGACAGTACAAGAGACCCAGTACTTC.

CDR3 sequence: CASSSPGGSSGNTIYF. DNA of the CDR3: TGTGCCAGCAGTTCCCCAGGGGGAAGTTCTGGAAACACCATATATTTT. V and J are TRBV28 and TRBJ1-3; 7 nucleotides match TRBD1. This CDR3 has 16 amino acids. CDR1 and CDR2 (germline): MDHEN, SYDVKM. The V and J ends lost 4 bases and 1 base, in that order; junction bases with no gene match: 7.

The chain combines TRBV5-1 with TRBJ2-1, with D perhaps TRBD2 (6 bases). The CDR3 contains 15 residues. V gave up 6 bases and J gave up 4 bases, with 17 bases separating them. CDR1 is SGHRS, CDR2 YFSETQ, per germline. Here the CDR3 DNA reads TGCGCCAGCACGACGGGGAGGACGACGTACAATGAGCAGTTCTTC. Its protein is CASTTGRTTYNEQFF.

The genes are TRBV15 and TRBJ2-5; D is unclear. The end of the DNA fits TRBJ2-7 better, so the J call may be wrong. The germline V gene encodes CDR1 LNHNV and CDR2 YYDKDF (reference sequence). CDR3 length equals 15 residues. The CDR3 here is CATSRDLTMAYEQYF. The CDR3 nucleotides are TGTGCCACCAGCAGAGATCTGACAATGGCCTACGAGCAGTACTTC.

The chain carries TRBV2 and TRBJ1-2; tentatively, D is TRBD1 (5 bases). The CDR3 loop spans 14 amino acids. CDR1 is SNHLY and CDR2 is FYNNEI in the germline V gene. The ends were cut back, 8 bases at V and 3 bases at J, with 16 bases in the middle. The CDR3 DNA is TGTGCCAGCCCTACCTTCTTGGGGGACTATGGCTACACCTTC. Encoded protein: CASPTFLGDYGYTF.

The chain recombines TRBV4-1 with TRBJ2-1, with 7 bases identical to TRBD2. The ends lost 6 bases at V and 9 bases at J; junction bases unmatched: 11. Germline V gene data show CDR1 as MGHRA and CDR2 as YSYEKL. The CDR3 has 14 amino acids. The CDR3 nucleotides are TGCGCCAGCAGTTCTGCGGGAGCTTCGGGTGAGCAGTTCTTC. Translated, it gives CASSSAGASGEQFF.

This chain joins TRBV6-5 and TRBJ1-1, with a tentative D call TRBD1 (6 bases). CDR1 is MNHEY, CDR2 SVGAGI, per germline. Trimming stripped 9 bases from V and 0 bases from J, with 17 bases between. This CDR3 spans 15 amino acids. The CDR3 sequence: CASINRALMNTEAFF. The CDR3 nucleotides are TGTGCCAGTATAAACAGGGCATTGATGAACACTGAAGCTTTCTTT.

CDR3 nucleotide sequence: TGTGCCAGTAGTACGGACAGGGGTGCGGACCAAGAGACCCAGTACTTC. Protein: CASSTDRGADQETQYF. The chain combines TRBV19 with TRBJ2-5; 9 bases agree with TRBD1. Germline V gives CDR1 LNHDA, CDR2 SQIVND (reference sequence). The CDR3 sequence is 16 residues long. Trimming cost V 4 bases and J 0 bases; bases outside gene matches: 6. Complete variable domain (other parts from reference TRBV19 and TRBJ2-5): DGGITQSPKYLFRKEGQNVTLSCEQNLNHDAMYWYRQDPGQGLRLIYYSQIVNDFQKGDIAEGYSVSREKKESFPLTVTSAQKNPTAFYLCASSTDRGADQETQYFGPGTRLLVL.

The chain is built from TRBV30 and TRBJ2-1; D unresolved. Trimming removed 8 bases at V and 10 bases at J, with 12 bases between. The length of the CDR3 is 10 residues. In germline, CDR1 is GTSNPN, CDR2 SVGIG (reference sequence). The chain's CDR3 is CALDWREQFF. DNA for the CDR3: TGTGCCCTTGACTGGCGGGAGCAGTTCTTC. Looking up the rest from reference TRBV30 and TRBJ2-1 gives the full variable domain: SQTIHQWPATLVQPVGSPLSLECTVEGTSNPNLYWYRQAAGRGLQLLFYSVGIGQISSEVPQNLSASRPQDRQFILSSKKLLLSDSGFYLCALDWREQFFGPGTRLTVL.

The CDR3 protein is CASSIVEGIQPQHF. CDR3 bases: TGTGCCAGTAGTATAGTAGAGGGAATTCAGCCCCAGCATTTT. V is TRBV19 and J is TRBJ1-5; D is unresolved. Trimming pared 1 base from V and 6 bases from J, leaving 10 bases between. Germline V gene sequence: CDR1 LNHDA, CDR2 SQIVND (reference sequence). The CDR3 length is 14 residues.

J is TRBJ2-3 and V is TRBV2, with 11 bases matching TRBD2. Germline V CDR1 and CDR2: SNHLY, FYNNEI. This CDR3 has 16 amino acids. The junction had 7 bases not matched to a gene; V was cut back by 3 bases and J by 5 bases. CDR3 bases: TGTGCCAGCAGTGATTCCCTAGCGGGAGGTTTAGATACGCAGTATTTT. This translates into CASSDSLAGGLDTQYF.

The sample holds one count of this clone. The rearrangement uses TRBV6-6 and TRBJ2-3; TRBD1 agrees at 10 bases. Looked up from germline, CDR1 is MNHNY and CDR2 is SVGAGI (reference sequence). The CDR3 runs to 14 residues. V gave up 8 bases and J gave up 0 bases; unmatched junction bases: 2. CDR3 sequence: CASRDRGSTDTQYF. DNA of the CDR3: TGTGCCAGCCGGGACAGGGGTAGCACAGATACGCAGTATTTT.

This sequence joins TRBV27 and TRBJ2-3; the match to TRBD1 covers 8 bases. The CDR3 sequence is 20 residues long. The J segment lost 3 bases and the V segment lost 2 bases, leaving 19 bases of the junction unmatched. Looked up from germline, CDR1 is MNHEY and CDR2 is SMNVEV (reference sequence). The CDR3 here is CASSLIGGRRTGSTTDTQYF. CDR3 DNA sequence: TGTGCCAGCAGTTTAATTGGTGGACGGAGGACAGGGTCGACGACAGATACGCAGTATTTT.

This chain joins TRBV7-9 and TRBJ2-3; D is uncertain. Deletions cut 1 base from V and 0 bases from J, with 8 bases between. Germline CDR1 SEHNR, CDR2 FQNEAQ (reference sequence). The CDR3 runs 15 residues. CDR3 in DNA: TGTGCCAGCAGCTTAGTTGGGATTAGCACAGATACGCAGTATTTT. It codes for CASSLVGISTDTQYF.

This CDR3 reads CASSQAPGGVDGYTF. CDR3 nucleotide sequence: TGTGCCAGCAGCCAAGCCCCGGGGGGGGTCGACGGCTACACCTTC. The rearrangement joins TRBV4-2 to TRBJ1-2, with D perhaps matching TRBD1 (5 bases). Trimming pared 1 base from V and 8 bases from J, leaving 17 bases between. CDR1 LGHNA and CDR2 YNFKEQ come from the germline V gene. This CDR3 is 15 amino acids long.

V usage is TRBV7-8 and J usage is TRBJ2-2; TRBD2 might be the D (6 bases). The CDR3 loop spans 19 amino acids. Germline lookup yields CDR1 SGHVS and CDR2 FQNEAQ. V gave up 5 bases and J gave up 0 bases, with 22 bases separating them. CDR3 in amino acids: CASSQRARERRANTGELFF. In DNA form, the CDR3 reads TGTGCCAGCAGCCAGCGGGCCCGGGAGCGGAGGGCGAACACCGGGGAGCTGTTTTTT.